This TCR beta chain appears in the sequencing data of a study of CD8 T cells in ankylosing spondylitis. Study findings and constraints: Reactive arthritis synovial fluid and blood were previously reported to contain some motif variants. Disease-linked clones, CD8+, were relatively rare in peripheral blood. Ankylosing spondylitis blood seemed to carry a telltale TCR beta motif made of eight highly homologous variants. As reported, disease-linked clones showed significant enrichment in matched ankylosing spondylitis synovial fluid.

From the 5' RACE reads, TCRdb called clonotypes with MiXCR, one entry per CDR3 protein. Found here are 300,000 to 400,000 distinct CDR3 sequences, roughly 22% of them singletons; the top ten hold roughly 14%. The CDR3 contains 14 residues. The V end was cut by 3 bases, the J end by 6 bases, with 15 bases between. Comment on this clonotype: Its antigen is unknown.

Sequencing was done on a sample of blood, either unsorted or a sorted T cell fraction (not recorded which). The origin of this receptor is a male donor with ankylosing spondylitis or in good health (not recorded which). The chain uses TRBV12-3 or TRBV12-4 and TRBJ2-7; no reliable D call. The CDR3 nucleotides read TGTGCCAGCAGTTTCCTCGACCGGGTAGCCGAGCAGTACTTC. Translation: CASSFLDRVAEQYF.